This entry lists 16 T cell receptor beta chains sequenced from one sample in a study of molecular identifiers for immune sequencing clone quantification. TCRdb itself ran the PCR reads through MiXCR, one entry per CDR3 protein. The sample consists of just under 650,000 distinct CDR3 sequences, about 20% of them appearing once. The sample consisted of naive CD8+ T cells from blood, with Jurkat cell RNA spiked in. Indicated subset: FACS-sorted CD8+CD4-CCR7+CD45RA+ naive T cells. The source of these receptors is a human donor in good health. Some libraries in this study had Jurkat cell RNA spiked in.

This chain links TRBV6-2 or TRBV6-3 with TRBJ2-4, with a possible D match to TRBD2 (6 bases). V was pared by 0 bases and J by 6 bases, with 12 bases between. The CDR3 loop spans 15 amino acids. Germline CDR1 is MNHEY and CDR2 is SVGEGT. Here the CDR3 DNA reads TGTGCCAGCAGTTACTCGACGGAGGGCCTAAACATTCAGTACTTC. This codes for CASSYSTEGLNIQYF.

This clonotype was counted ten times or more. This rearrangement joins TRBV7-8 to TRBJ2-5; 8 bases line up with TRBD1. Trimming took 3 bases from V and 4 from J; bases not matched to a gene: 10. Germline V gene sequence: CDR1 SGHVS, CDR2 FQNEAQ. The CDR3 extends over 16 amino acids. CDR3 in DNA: TGTGCCAGCAGCTTGAGGGCCAGGGGGCGCCGAGAGACCCAGTACTTC. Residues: CASSLRARGRRETQYF. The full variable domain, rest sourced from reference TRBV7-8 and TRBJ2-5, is GAGVSQSPRYKVAKRGQDVALRCDPISGHVSLFWYQQALGQGPEFLTYFQNEAQLDKSGLPSDRFFAERPEGSVSTLKIQRTQQEDSAVYLCASSLRARGRRETQYFGPGTRLLVL.

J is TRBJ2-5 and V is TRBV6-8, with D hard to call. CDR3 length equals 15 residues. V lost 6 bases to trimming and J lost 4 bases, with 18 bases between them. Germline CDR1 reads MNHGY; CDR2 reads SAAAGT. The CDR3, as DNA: TGTGCCAGCAGCCCCCCGGTCCTAAAGGGAGAGACCCAGTACTTC. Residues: CASSPPVLKGETQYF.

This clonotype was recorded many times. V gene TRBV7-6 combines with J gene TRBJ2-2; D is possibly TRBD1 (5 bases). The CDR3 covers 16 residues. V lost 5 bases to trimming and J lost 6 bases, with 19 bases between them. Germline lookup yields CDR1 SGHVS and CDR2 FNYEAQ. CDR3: CASSQLRVIGAGELFF. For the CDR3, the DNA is TGTGCCAGCAGCCAATTACGGGTGATAGGGGCCGGGGAGCTGTTTTTT.

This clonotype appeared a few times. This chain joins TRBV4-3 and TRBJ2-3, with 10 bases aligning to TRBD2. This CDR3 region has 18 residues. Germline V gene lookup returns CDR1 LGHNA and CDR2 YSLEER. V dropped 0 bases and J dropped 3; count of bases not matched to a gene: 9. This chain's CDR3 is CASSQDNPLAGETDTQYF. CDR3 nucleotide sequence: TGCGCCAGCAGCCAAGACAATCCCCTAGCGGGAGAGACAGATACGCAGTATTTT.

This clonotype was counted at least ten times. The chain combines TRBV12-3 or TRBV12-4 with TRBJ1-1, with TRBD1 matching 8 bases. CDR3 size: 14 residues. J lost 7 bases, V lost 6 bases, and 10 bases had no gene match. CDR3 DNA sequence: TGTGCCAGCAGAGGACAGGGATTCCCCTATGAAGCTTTCTTT. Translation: CASRGQGFPYEAFF.

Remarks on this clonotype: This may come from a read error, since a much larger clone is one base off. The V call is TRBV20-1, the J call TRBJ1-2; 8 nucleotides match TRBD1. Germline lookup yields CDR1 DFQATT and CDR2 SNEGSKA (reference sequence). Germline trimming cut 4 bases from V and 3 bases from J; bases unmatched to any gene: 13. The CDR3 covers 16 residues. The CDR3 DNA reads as TGCAGTGCTATCGATCAGGGGGCGCAAGTTTACTATGGCTACACCTTC. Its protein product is CSAIDQGAQVYYGYTF.

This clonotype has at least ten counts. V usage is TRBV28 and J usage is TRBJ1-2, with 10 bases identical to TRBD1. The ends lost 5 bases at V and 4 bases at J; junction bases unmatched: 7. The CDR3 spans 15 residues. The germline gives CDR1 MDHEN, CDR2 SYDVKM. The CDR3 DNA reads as TGTGCCAGCAGTCCCGGGACAGGGGAGGCCTATGGCTACACCTTC. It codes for CASSPGTGEAYGYTF.

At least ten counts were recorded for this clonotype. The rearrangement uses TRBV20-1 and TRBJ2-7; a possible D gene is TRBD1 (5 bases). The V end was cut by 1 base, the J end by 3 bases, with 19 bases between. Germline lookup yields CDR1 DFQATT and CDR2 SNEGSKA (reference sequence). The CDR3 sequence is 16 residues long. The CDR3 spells CSARGVPDSHVYEQYF. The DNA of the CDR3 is TGCAGTGCTAGAGGCGTACCCGACAGTCACGTCTACGAGCAGTACTTC.

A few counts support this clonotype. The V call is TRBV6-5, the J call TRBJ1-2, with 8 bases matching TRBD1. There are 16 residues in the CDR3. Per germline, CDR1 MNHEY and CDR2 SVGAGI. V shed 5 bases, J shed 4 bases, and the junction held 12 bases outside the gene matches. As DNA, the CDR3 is TGTGCCAGCAGTACTGGACAGGGCATAGCTGTCTATGGCTACACCTTC. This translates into CASSTGQGIAVYGYTF.

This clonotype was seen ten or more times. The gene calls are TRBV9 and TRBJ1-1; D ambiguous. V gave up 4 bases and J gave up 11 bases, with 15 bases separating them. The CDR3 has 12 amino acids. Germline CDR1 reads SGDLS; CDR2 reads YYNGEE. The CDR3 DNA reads TGTGCCAGCAGCTCCTTTGGGTCCCCGGCTTTCTTT. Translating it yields CASSSFGSPAFF.

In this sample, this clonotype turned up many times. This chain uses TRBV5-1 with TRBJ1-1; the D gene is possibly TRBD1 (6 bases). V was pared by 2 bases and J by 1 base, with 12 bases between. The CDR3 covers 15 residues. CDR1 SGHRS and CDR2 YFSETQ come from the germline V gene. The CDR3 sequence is CASSLLDSQNTEAFF. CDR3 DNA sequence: TGCGCCAGCAGCTTATTGGACAGCCAGAACACTGAAGCTTTCTTT.

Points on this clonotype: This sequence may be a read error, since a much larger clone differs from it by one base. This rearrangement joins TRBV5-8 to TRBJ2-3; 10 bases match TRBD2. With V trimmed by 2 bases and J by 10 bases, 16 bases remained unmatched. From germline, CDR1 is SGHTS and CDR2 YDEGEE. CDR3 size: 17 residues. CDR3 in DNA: TGTGCCAGCAGCTTAGGGGGGACTAGCGCCCCAAGGGATGCGCAGTATTTT. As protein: CASSLGGTSAPRDAQYF.

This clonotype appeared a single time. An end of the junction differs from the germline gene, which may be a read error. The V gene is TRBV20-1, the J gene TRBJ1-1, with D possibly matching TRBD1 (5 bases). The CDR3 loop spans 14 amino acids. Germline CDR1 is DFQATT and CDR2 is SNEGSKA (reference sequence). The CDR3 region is CSTRAPDRNTEAFF. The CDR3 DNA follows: TGCAGTACTAGAGCCCCCGACAGGAACACTGAAGCTTTCTTT.

The CDR3 loop is CASSLSWSGWVETQYF. The CDR3 DNA sequence: TGTGCCAGCAGTTTATCGTGGTCAGGGTGGGTGGAGACCCAGTACTTC. The chain couples TRBV27 to TRBJ2-5; a possible D gene is TRBD1 (5 bases). The germline V and J ends were trimmed by 0 bases and 5 bases, with 16 bases remaining between them. Per the germline V gene, CDR1 is MNHEY and CDR2 is SMNVEV (reference sequence). The CDR3 sequence is 16 residues long.

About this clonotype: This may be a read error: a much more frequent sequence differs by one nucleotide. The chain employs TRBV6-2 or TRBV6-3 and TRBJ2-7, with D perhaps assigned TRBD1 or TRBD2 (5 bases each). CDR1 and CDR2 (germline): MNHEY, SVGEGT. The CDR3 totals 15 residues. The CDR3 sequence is CASSTGRGYLYEQHF. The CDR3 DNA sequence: TGTGCCAGCAGTACGGGACGGGGTTACCTCTACGAGCAGCACTTC.